Listed here is a single T cell receptor beta chain. The data derive from a study of T cells after somatic rescue of genetic block. Losses at the gene ends were 5 bases for V and 2 bases for J; bases not matched to a gene: 7. CDR3 length: 16 residues. Per germline, CDR1 LNHDA and CDR2 SQIVND (reference sequence). Libraries were prepared by immunoSEQ multiplex PCR; TCRdb keeps only in-frame clonotypes and omits some of them. The data hold about 88,000 clones, with about 90% observed a single time. The receptor's source is a woman between 18 and 29 years old. Sequencing used peripheral blood mononuclear cells (PBMCs). The chain joins TRBV19 to TRBJ2-2; 8 bases match TRBD1. The DNA for the CDR3 is TGTGCCAGTAGTGTGAAGGGGACAGGTAACACCGGGGAGCTGTTTTTT. Amino acid sequence: CASSVKGTGNTGELFF.